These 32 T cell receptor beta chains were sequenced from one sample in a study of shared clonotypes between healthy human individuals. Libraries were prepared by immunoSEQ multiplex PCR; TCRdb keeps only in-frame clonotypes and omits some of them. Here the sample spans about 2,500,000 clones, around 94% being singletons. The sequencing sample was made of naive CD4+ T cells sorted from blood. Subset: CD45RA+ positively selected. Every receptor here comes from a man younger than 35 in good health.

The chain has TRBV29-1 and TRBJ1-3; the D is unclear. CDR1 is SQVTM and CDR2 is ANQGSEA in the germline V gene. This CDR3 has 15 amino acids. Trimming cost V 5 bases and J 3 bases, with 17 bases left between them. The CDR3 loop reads CSVSMGPDFGNTIYF. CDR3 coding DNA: TGCAGCGTTTCAATGGGCCCGGATTTTGGAAACACCATATATTTT.

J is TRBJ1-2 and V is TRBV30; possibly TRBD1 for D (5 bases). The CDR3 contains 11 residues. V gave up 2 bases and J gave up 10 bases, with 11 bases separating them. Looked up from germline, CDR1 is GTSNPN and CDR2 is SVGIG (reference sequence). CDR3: CAWSFTGVYTF. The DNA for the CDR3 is TGTGCCTGGAGTTTTACAGGAGTCTACACCTTC.

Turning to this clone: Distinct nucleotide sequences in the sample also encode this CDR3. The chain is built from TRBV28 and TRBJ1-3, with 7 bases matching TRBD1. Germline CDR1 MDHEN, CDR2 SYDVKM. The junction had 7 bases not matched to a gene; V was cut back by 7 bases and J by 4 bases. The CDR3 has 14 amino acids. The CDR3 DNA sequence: TGTGCCAGCACCCCAGGGGGGTCGGGAAACACCATATATTTT. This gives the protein CASTPGGSGNTIYF.

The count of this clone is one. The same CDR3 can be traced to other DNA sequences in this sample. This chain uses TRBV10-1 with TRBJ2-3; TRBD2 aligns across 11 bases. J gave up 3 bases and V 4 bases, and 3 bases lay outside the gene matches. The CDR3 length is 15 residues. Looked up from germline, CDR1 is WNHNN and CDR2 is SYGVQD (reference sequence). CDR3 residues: CASSVGTSGTDTQYF. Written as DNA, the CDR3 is TGCGCCAGCAGTGTGGGGACTAGCGGAACAGATACGCAGTATTTT.

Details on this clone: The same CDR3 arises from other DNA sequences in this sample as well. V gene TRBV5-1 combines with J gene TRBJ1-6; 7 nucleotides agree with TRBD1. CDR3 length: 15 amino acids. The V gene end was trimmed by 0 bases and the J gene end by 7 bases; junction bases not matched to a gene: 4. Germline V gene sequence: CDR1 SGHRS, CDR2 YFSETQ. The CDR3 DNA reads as TGCGCCAGCAGCTTGGGGGACAGTCCAAATTCACCCCTCCACTTT. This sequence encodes CASSLGDSPNSPLHF.

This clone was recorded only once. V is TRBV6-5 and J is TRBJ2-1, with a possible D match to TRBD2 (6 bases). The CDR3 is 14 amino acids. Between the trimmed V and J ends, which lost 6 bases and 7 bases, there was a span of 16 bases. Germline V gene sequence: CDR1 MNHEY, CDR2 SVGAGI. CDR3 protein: CASRRGRDLNEQFF. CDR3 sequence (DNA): TGTGCCAGCAGAAGGGGTAGGGACTTGAATGAGCAGTTCTTC.

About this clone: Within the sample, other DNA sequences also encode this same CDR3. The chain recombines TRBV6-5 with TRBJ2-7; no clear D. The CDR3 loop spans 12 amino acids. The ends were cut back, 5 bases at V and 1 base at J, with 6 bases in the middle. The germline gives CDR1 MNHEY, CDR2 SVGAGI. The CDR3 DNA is TGTGCCAGCAGTCAGACATCCTACGAGCAGTACTTC. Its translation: CASSQTSYEQYF.

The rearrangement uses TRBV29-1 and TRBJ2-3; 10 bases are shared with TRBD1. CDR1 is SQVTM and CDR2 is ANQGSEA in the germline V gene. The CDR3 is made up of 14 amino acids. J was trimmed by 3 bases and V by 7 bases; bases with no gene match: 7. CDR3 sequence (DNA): TGCAGCGGACTAGGACAGGGGGGAACAGATACGCAGTATTTT. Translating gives CSGLGQGGTDTQYF.

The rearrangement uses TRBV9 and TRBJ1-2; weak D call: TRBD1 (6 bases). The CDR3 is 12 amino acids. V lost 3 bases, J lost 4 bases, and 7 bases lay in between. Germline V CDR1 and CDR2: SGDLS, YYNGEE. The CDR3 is CASSGQAYGYTF. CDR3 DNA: TGTGCCAGCAGCGGACAGGCCTATGGCTACACCTTC.

The CDR3 reads CASSLFPTEAFF. The CDR3 DNA follows: TGTGCCAGCAGTTTATTTCCCACTGAAGCTTTCTTT. V usage is TRBV28 and J usage is TRBJ1-1; D is unclear. Trimming pared 1 base from V and 4 bases from J, leaving 4 bases between. Germline CDR1 is MDHEN and CDR2 is SYDVKM. This CDR3 is 12 amino acids long. The variable domain in full, completed from reference TRBV28 and TRBJ1-1, reads DVKVTQSSRYLVKRTGEKVFLECVQDMDHENMFWYRQDPGLGLRLIYFSYDVKMKEKGDIPEGYSVSREKKERFSLILESASTNQTSMYLCASSLFPTEAFFGQGTRLTVV.

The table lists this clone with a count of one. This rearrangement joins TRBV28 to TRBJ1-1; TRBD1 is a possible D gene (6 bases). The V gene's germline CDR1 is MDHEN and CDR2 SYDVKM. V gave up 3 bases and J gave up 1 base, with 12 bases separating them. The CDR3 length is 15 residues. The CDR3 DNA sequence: TGTGCCAGCAGTTTCCTGGGGGGGCCGAACACTGAAGCTTTCTTT. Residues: CASSFLGGPNTEAFF.

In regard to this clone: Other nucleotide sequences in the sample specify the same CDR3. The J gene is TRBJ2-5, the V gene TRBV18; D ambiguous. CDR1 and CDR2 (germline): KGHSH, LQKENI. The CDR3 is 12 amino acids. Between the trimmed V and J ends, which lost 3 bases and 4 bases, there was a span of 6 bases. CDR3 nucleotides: TGTGCCAGCTCACCGGTTGGAGAGACCCAGTACTTC. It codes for CASSPVGETQYF.

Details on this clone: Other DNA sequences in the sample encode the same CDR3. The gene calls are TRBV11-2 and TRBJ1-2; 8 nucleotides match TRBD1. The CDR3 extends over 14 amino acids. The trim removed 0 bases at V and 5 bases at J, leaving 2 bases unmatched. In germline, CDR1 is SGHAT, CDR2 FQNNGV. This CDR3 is CASSLEQGGYGYTF. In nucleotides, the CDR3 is TGTGCCAGCAGCTTAGAACAGGGGGGGTATGGCTACACCTTC.

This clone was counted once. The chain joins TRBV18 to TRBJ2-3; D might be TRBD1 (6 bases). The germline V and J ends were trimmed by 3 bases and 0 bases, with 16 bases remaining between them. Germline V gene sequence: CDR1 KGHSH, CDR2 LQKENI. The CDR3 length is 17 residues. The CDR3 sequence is CASSPPYRATSTDTQYF. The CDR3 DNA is TGTGCCAGCTCACCTCCATACAGGGCCACTAGCACAGATACGCAGTATTTT.

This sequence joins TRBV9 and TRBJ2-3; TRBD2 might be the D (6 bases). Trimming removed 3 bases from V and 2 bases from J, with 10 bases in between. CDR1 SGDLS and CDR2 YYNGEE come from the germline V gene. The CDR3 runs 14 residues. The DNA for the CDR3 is TGTGCCAGCAGCGCCGGGGGAAACACAGATACGCAGTATTTT. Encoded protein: CASSAGGNTDTQYF.

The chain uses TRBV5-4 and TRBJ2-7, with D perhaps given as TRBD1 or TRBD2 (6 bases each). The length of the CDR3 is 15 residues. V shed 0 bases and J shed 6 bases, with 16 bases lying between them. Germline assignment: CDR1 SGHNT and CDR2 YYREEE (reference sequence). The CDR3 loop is CASSLDPGALGEQYF. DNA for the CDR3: TGTGCCAGCAGCTTGGATCCGGGGGCGCTGGGCGAGCAGTACTTC.

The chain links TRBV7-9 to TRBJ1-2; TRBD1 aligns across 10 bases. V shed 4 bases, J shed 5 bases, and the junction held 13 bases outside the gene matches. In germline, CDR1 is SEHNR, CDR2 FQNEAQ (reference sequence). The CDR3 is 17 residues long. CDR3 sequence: CASSSERGQGEGYGYTF. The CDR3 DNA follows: TGTGCCAGCAGCTCAGAACGAGGACAGGGGGAAGGATATGGCTACACCTTC.

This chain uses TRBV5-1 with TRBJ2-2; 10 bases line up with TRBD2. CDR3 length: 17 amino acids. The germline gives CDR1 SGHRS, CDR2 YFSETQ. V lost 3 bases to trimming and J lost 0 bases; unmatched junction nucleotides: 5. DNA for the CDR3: TGCGCCAGCAGCTCTTCTAGCGGGAGTACGAACACCGGGGAGCTGTTTTTT. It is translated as CASSSSSGSTNTGELFF. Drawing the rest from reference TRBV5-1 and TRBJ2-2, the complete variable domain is KAGVTQTPRYLIKTRGQQVTLSCSPISGHRSVSWYQQTPGQGLQFLFEYFSETQRNKGNFPGRFSGRQFSNSRSEMNVSTLELGDSALYLCASSSSSGSTNTGELFFGEGSRLTVL.

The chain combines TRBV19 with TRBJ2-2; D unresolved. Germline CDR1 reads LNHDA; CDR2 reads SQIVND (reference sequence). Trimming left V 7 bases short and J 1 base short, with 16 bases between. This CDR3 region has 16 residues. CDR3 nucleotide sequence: TGTGCCAGTATTAATATACGGACCCTGAACACCGGGGAGCTGTTTTTT. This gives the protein CASINIRTLNTGELFF.

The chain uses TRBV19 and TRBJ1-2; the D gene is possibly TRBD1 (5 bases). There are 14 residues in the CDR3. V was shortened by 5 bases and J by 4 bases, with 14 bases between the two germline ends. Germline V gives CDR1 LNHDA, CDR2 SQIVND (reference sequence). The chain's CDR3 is CASSARQILYGYTF. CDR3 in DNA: TGTGCCAGTAGTGCTCGACAGATCCTCTATGGCTACACCTTC.

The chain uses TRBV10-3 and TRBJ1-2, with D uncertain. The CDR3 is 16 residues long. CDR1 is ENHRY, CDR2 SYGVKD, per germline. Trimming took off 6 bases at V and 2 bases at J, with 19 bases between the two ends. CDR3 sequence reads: CAISNPLGRENYGYTF. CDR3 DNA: TGTGCCATCAGCAACCCCCTCGGGAGGGAGAACTATGGCTACACCTTC.

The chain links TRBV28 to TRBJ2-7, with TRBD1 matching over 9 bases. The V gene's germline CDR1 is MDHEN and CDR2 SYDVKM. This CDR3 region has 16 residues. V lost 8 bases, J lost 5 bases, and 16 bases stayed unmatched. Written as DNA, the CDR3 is TGTGCCAGCGTACCCCTCGGGACAGGGATAGTCCACGAGCAGTACTTC. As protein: CASVPLGTGIVHEQYF. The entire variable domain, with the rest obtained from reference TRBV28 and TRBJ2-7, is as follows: DVKVTQSSRYLVKRTGEKVFLECVQDMDHENMFWYRQDPGLGLRLIYFSYDVKMKEKGDIPEGYSVSREKKERFSLILESASTNQTSMYLCASVPLGTGIVHEQYFGPGTRLTVT.

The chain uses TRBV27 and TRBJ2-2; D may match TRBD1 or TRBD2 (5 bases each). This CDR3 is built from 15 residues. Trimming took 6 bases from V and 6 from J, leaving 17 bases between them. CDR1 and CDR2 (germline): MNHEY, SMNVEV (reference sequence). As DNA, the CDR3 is TGTGCCAGCAGATCCGGGACGTATGGGGCCGGGGAGCTGTTTTTT. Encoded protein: CASRSGTYGAGELFF.

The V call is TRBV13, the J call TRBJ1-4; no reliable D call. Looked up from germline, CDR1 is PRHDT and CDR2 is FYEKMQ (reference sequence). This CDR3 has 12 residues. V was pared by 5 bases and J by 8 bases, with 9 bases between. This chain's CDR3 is CASSQTEEKLFF. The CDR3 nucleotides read TGTGCCAGCAGCCAAACGGAGGAAAAACTGTTTTTT.

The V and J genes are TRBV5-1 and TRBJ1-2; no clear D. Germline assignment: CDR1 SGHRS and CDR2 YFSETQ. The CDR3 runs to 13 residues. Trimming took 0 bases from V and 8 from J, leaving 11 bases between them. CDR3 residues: CASSLDPSGGYTF. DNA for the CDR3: TGCGCCAGCAGCTTGGATCCGTCGGGGGGCTACACCTTC.

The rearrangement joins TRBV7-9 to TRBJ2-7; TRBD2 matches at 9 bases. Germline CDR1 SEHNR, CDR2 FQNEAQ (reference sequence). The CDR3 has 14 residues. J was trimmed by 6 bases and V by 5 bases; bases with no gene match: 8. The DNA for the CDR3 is TGTGCCAGCAGCACCCGCGGGGGGGCCCTCGAGCAGTACTTC. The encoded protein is CASSTRGGALEQYF.

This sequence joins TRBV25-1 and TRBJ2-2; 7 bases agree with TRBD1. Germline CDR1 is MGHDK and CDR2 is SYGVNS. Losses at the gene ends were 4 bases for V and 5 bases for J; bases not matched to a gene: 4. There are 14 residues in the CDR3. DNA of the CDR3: TGTGCCAGCAGTGGGACCAGGGGGACCGGGGAGCTGTTTTTT. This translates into CASSGTRGTGELFF.

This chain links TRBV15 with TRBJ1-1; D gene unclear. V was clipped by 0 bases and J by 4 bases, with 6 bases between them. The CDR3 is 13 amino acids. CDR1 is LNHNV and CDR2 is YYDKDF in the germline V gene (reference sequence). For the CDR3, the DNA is TGTGCCACCAGCAGAGACCCATCCACTGAAGCTTTCTTT. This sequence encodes CATSRDPSTEAFF.

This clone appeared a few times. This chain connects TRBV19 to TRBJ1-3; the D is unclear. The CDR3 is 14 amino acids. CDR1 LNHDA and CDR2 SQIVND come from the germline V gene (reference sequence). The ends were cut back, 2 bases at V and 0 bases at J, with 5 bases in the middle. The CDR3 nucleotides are TGTGCCAGTAGTATAATTAGCTCTGGAAACACCATATATTTT. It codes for CASSIISSGNTIYF. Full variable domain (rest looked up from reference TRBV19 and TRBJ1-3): DGGITQSPKYLFRKEGQNVTLSCEQNLNHDAMYWYRQDPGQGLRLIYYSQIVNDFQKGDIAEGYSVSREKKESFPLTVTSAQKNPTAFYLCASSIISSGNTIYFGEGSWLTVV.

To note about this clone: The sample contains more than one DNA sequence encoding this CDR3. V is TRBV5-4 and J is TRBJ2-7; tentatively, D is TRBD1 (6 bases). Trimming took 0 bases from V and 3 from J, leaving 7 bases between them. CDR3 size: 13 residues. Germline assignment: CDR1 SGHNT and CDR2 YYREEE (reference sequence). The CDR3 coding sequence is TGTGCCAGCAGCTTGGCAGGGGTCTACGAGCAGTACTTC. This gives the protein CASSLAGVYEQYF.

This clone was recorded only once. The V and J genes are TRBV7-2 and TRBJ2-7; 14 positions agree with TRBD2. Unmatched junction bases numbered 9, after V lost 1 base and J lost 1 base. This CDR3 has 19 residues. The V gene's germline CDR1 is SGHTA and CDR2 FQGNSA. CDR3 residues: CASSLVYVGTSGGSYEQYF. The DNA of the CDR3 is TGTGCCAGCAGCTTAGTGTATGTGGGGACTAGCGGGGGATCCTACGAGCAGTACTTC.

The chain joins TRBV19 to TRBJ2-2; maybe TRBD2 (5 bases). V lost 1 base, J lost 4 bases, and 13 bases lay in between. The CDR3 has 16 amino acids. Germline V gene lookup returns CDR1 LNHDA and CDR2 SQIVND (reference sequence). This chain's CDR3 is CASSIAPGGVTGELFF. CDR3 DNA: TGTGCCAGTAGTATAGCCCCCGGAGGCGTCACCGGGGAGCTGTTTTTT.